These 9 T cell receptor beta chains share one sample of origin, sequenced in a study of T cells in Graves' hyperthyroidism and ophthalmopathy. Regions amplified from RNA transcripts were the TCR beta CDR3 regions. TCR CDR3 regions were first amplified by RT-PCR with HTBI primers. TCRdb called the multiplex PCR reads again in MiXCR, with one record for every CDR3 protein. The data show roughly 380,000 distinct CDR3 sequences, 15% to 20% seen once. Source material: blood. All receptors derive from a woman younger than 35 with Graves' hyperthyroidism.

This clonotype was recorded at least ten times. The chain is built from TRBV28 and TRBJ1-1, with 9 bases aligning to TRBD1. The CDR3 runs to 14 residues. CDR1 is MDHEN, CDR2 SYDVKM, per germline. The V gene end was trimmed by 5 bases and the J gene end by 2 bases; junction bases not matched to a gene: 3. DNA of the CDR3: TGTGCCAGCAGTCTGGACAGGGGAAACACTGAAGCTTTCTTT. This codes for CASSLDRGNTEAFF. The whole variable domain, filled in from reference TRBV28 and TRBJ1-1, reads DVKVTQSSRYLVKRTGEKVFLECVQDMDHENMFWYRQDPGLGLRLIYFSYDVKMKEKGDIPEGYSVSREKKERFSLILESASTNQTSMYLCASSLDRGNTEAFFGQGTRLTVV.

This clonotype was picked up many times. The chain uses TRBV30 and TRBJ1-5; the D is unclear. V was cut by 1 base and J by 5 bases, with 12 bases left in between. Germline V gene data show CDR1 as GTSNPN and CDR2 as SVGIG (reference sequence). This CDR3 has 14 amino acids. CDR3 residues: CAWSEAGMHQPQHF. The CDR3 DNA reads TGTGCCTGGAGTGAGGCGGGGATGCATCAGCCCCAGCATTTT. The whole variable domain, filled in from reference TRBV30 and TRBJ1-5, reads SQTIHQWPATLVQPVGSPLSLECTVEGTSNPNLYWYRQAAGRGLQLLFYSVGIGQISSEVPQNLSASRPQDRQFILSSKKLLLSDSGFYLCAWSEAGMHQPQHFGDGTRLSIL.

Many counts were recorded for this clonotype. The V and J genes are TRBV20-1 and TRBJ2-4, with D possibly being TRBD2 (5 bases). CDR1 DFQATT and CDR2 SNEGSKA come from the germline V gene (reference sequence). The CDR3 has 13 residues. In nucleotides, the CDR3 is TGCGCTATAACTAGGTTAGCCAAAAACATTCAGTACTTC. As protein: CAITRLAKNIQYF.

This clonotype was seen at least ten times. This chain links TRBV14 with TRBJ2-5, with TRBD1 identical over 7 bases. Looked up from germline, CDR1 is SGHDN and CDR2 is FVKESK. The ends lost 3 bases at V and 2 bases at J; junction bases unmatched: 9. The CDR3 is 16 residues long. The CDR3 DNA follows: TGTGCCAGCAGCCAGACCGGGACAGCGTTACAAGAGACCCAGTACTTC. It yields the protein CASSQTGTALQETQYF.

Ten or more counts support this clonotype. The chain combines TRBV7-6 with TRBJ1-1; maybe TRBD1 (5 bases). In germline, CDR1 is SGHVS, CDR2 FNYEAQ. V was cut by 5 bases and J by 4 bases, with 14 bases left in between. This CDR3 region has 14 residues. The CDR3 nucleotides read TGTGCCAGCAGCCCGGGGCTTGGGAGCACTGAAGCTTTCTTT. This codes for CASSPGLGSTEAFF.

For this clonotype: One end of the junction is discordant with germline, which a read error may explain. This chain connects TRBV9 to TRBJ1-3; 7 bases are shared with TRBD1. Germline V gene lookup returns CDR1 SGDLS and CDR2 YYNGEE. The CDR3 totals 15 residues. The DNA of the CDR3 is TGTGCCAGCAGCGTATCTGGGGGGGGGACAGACACCGTATATTTT. Encoded protein: CASSVSGGGTDTVYF.

There are a few counts of this clonotype. The chain joins TRBV3-1 to TRBJ2-2; D is unclear. CDR1 and CDR2 (germline): LGHDT, YNNKEL (reference sequence). Trimming stripped 6 bases from V and 9 bases from J, with 11 bases between. This CDR3 has 12 amino acids. CDR3 residues: CASSSTQWELFF. CDR3 bases: TGTGCCAGCAGTTCAACGCAGTGGGAGCTGTTTTTT.

This clonotype was seen many times. At one end the junction does not follow the germline gene, possibly because of a read error. The rearrangement links TRBV10-1 to TRBJ1-2, with 9 bases that match TRBD1. There are 16 residues in the CDR3. CDR1 and CDR2 (germline): WNHNN, SYGVQD (reference sequence). The chain's CDR3 is CASSTRDRATNYGYTF. The CDR3 DNA sequence: TGCGCCAGCAGCACCCGGGACAGGGCGACTAATTATGGCTACACCTTC.

Many counts were recorded for this clonotype. The V call is TRBV6-5, the J call TRBJ1-2; perhaps TRBD1 as D (5 bases). This CDR3 has 15 amino acids. The germline V gene has CDR1 MNHEY and CDR2 SVGAGI. V shed 4 bases and J shed 2 bases, with 14 bases lying between them. CDR3 in amino acids: CASSFSGTANYGYTF. The CDR3 coding sequence is TGTGCCAGCAGTTTTTCCGGGACGGCGAACTATGGCTACACCTTC.